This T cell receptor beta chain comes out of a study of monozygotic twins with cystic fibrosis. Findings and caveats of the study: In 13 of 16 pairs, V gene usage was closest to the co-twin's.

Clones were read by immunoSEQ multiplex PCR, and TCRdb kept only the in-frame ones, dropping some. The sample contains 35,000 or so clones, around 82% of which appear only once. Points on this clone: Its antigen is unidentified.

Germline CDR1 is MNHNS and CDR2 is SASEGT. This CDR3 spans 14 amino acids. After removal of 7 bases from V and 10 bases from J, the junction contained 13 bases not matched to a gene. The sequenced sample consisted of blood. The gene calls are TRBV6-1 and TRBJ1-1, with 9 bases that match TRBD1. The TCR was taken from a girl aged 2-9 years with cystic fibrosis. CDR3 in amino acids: CASNLKGTGRGAFF. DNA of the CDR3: TGTGCCAGCAATCTAAAGGGGACAGGGAGGGGAGCTTTCTTT.